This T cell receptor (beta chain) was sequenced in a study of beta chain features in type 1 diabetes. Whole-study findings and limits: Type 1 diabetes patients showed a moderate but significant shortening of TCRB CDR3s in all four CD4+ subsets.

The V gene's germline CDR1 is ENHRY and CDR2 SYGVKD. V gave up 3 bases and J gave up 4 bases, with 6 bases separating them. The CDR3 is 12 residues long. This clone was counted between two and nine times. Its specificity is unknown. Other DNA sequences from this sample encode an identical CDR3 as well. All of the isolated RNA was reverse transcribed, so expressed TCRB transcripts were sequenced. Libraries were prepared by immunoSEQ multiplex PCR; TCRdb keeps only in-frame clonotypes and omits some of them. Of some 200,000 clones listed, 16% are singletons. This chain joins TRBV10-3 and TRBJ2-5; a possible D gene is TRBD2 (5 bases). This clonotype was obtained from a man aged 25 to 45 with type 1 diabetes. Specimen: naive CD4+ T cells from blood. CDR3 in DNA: TGTGCCATCAGTGACCGGGGAGAGACCCAGTACTTC. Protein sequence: CAISDRGETQYF.